The 13 T cell receptor beta chains below come from one sample, sequenced in a study of cytomegalovirus exposure and HLA in healthy donors. In the PCR, 60 Vbeta and 13 Jbeta primers were used. Measured with immunoSEQ multiplex PCR; TCRdb has only the in-frame clones, and not every one. The sample has about 130,000 clones; over 60% are singletons. Sequencing was done on a sample of PBMCs. These receptors all come from a female donor in good health and CMV-seropositive.

J is TRBJ1-6 and V is TRBV10-3, with TRBD1 identical over 9 bases. From germline, CDR1 is ENHRY and CDR2 SYGVKD. The CDR3 consists of 18 residues. The V gene end was trimmed by 6 bases and the J gene end by 9 bases; junction bases not matched to a gene: 18. CDR3 sequence (DNA): TGTGCCATCAGCCCGGGACAGGGAGTGGGTATTCGGAGTTCACCCCTCCACTTT. This encodes CAISPGQGVGIRSSPLHF.

V is TRBV30 and J is TRBJ1-1; D is unresolved. CDR1 and CDR2 (germline): GTSNPN, SVGIG (reference sequence). The germline V and J ends were trimmed by 2 bases and 3 bases, with 10 bases remaining between them. The CDR3 spans 13 residues. The CDR3 region has the DNA TGTGCCTGGAGTACTACGAGGGACACTGAAGCTTTCTTT. It specifies CAWSTTRDTEAFF.

The chain uses TRBV19 and TRBJ1-2; TRBD1 agrees at 10 bases. This CDR3 comprises 13 residues. Unmatched junction bases numbered 7, after V lost 10 bases and J lost 5 bases. Per germline, CDR1 LNHDA and CDR2 SQIVND (reference sequence). CDR3 sequence: CATSPGQGYGYTF. The CDR3 nucleotides are TGTGCCACCTCTCCGGGACAGGGGTATGGCTACACCTTC.

The chain is built from TRBV5-1 and TRBJ1-4; D gene ambiguous. The ends were cut back, 5 bases at V and 0 bases at J, with 8 bases in the middle. The CDR3 is made up of 14 amino acids. Germline lookup yields CDR1 SGHRS and CDR2 YFSETQ. The CDR3 sequence is CASRKEATNEKLFF. The CDR3 bases are TGCGCCAGCAGGAAAGAGGCAACTAATGAAAAACTGTTTTTT. The variable domain in full, with the rest retrieved from reference TRBV5-1 and TRBJ1-4, is KAGVTQTPRYLIKTRGQQVTLSCSPISGHRSVSWYQQTPGQGLQFLFEYFSETQRNKGNFPGRFSGRQFSNSRSEMNVSTLELGDSALYLCASRKEATNEKLFFGSGTQLSVL.

Regarding this clone: One end of the junction does not line up with germline, which may come from a read error. The chain joins TRBV7-9 to TRBJ2-7, with 7 bases aligning to TRBD1. The germline V gene has CDR1 SEHNR and CDR2 FQNEAQ (reference sequence). This CDR3 region has 16 residues. CDR3: CSSSPTLTGSGSEQYF. The CDR3 DNA reads as TGTTCCAGCAGCCCTACCTTGACAGGGAGTGGCTCCGAGCAGTACTTC.

The gene calls are TRBV28 and TRBJ2-4, with D possibly matching TRBD1 (6 bases). CDR1 and CDR2 from the germline V gene are MDHEN and SYDVKM. There are 18 residues in the CDR3. Trimming shortened V by 2 bases and J by 4 bases, and 21 bases separated the two germline ends. The chain's CDR3 is CASSLIGGTGTHKNIQYF. The CDR3 DNA follows: TGTGCCAGCAGTTTAATAGGTGGGACCGGGACACATAAAAACATTCAGTACTTC.

The chain is built from TRBV14 and TRBJ1-1; TRBD1 matches 10 bases. Germline lookup yields CDR1 SGHDN and CDR2 FVKESK. V lost 4 bases and J lost 6; bases outside the gene matches: 5. There are 14 residues in the CDR3. CDR3 in DNA: TGTGCCAGCAGCCGTCGGACAGGGGGGCCTGAAGCTTTCTTT. It translates to CASSRRTGGPEAFF.

This clone was picked up one time. The chain combines TRBV5-4 with TRBJ1-2; 10 nucleotides line up with TRBD1. V lost 0 bases, J lost 4 bases, and 3 bases stayed unmatched. CDR1 is SGHNT, CDR2 YYREEE, per germline (reference sequence). The CDR3 covers 15 residues. The CDR3 loop reads CASSLGGTGAYGYTF. CDR3 bases: TGTGCCAGCAGCTTGGGGGGGACAGGGGCCTATGGCTACACCTTC.

This sequence joins TRBV10-1 and TRBJ2-2; D perhaps matches TRBD2 (6 bases). The CDR3 has 15 amino acids. The V end lost 6 bases, the J end lost 3 bases, and 14 bases lay between the germline ends. Looked up from germline, CDR1 is WNHNN and CDR2 is SYGVQD (reference sequence). The CDR3 DNA is TGCGCCAGCAGCCGGGGAGGCCAAGACACCGGGGAGCTGTTTTTT. Protein: CASSRGGQDTGELFF.

This chain connects TRBV14 to TRBJ2-1; TRBD1 agrees at 8 bases. Germline V CDR1 and CDR2: SGHDN, FVKESK. The CDR3 is 15 amino acids. V shed 4 bases and J 5 bases; nucleotides not matched to a gene: 7. The chain's CDR3 is CASSRTGTPNNEQFF. The CDR3 coding sequence is TGTGCCAGCAGCCGGACAGGGACTCCTAACAATGAGCAGTTCTTC.

This clone is a singleton in its sample. The rearrangement uses TRBV11-2 and TRBJ2-5; 7 bases line up with TRBD1. J gave up 5 bases and V 0 bases, and 6 bases lay outside the gene matches. Looked up from germline, CDR1 is SGHAT and CDR2 is FQNNGV. The length of the CDR3 is 15 residues. The CDR3 DNA is TGTGCCAGCAGCTTAGAGAACAGGGGTAGGGAGACCCAGTACTTC. Translation: CASSLENRGRETQYF.

J is TRBJ1-4 and V is TRBV15; no firm D call. V dropped 1 base and J dropped 8 bases, with 5 bases sitting between them. CDR1 is LNHNV, CDR2 YYDKDF, per germline (reference sequence). This CDR3 region has 12 residues. The CDR3 region is CATSRGQEKLFF. The CDR3 DNA reads TGTGCCACCAGCAGAGGGCAGGAAAAACTGTTTTTT.

The V and J genes are TRBV5-1 and TRBJ2-7; TRBD1 aligns across 10 bases. This CDR3 has 17 amino acids. The germline V gene has CDR1 SGHRS and CDR2 YFSETQ. J lost 6 bases, V lost 2 bases, and 14 bases had no gene match. CDR3 region: CASSFGSLDRGRSEQYF. Written as DNA, the CDR3 is TGCGCCAGCAGCTTTGGTAGCCTGGACAGGGGGAGGTCCGAGCAGTACTTC.